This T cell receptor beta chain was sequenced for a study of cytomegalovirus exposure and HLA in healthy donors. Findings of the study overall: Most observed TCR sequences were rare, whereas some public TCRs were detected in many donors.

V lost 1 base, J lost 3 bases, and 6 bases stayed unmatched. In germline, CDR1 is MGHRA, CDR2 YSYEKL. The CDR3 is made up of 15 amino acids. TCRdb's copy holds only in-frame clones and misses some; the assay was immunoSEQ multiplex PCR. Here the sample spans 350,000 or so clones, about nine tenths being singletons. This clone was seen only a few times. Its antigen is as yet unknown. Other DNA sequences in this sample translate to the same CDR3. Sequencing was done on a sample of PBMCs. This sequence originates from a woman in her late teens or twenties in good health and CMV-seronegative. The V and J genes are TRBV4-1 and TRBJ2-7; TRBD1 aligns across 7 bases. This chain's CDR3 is CASSQVPGQYYEQYF. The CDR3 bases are TGCGCCAGCAGCCAAGTGCCGGGACAGTACTACGAGCAGTACTTC.